This TCR beta chain is drawn from a study of T cells in Graves' hyperthyroidism and ophthalmopathy. Study details: Sampling of peripheral blood happened at initial diagnosis, prior to any treatment.

In this sample, this clonotype turned up a few times. This may stem from a read error, because a much larger clone lies one nucleotide away. Patients showing uncontrolled infection, other autoimmune disease, pregnancy or lactation were ineligible. TCR beta CDR3 regions were amplified from RNA transcripts. Researchers ran a first-round RT-PCR on the TCR CDR3 using the HTBI primer set. TCRdb passed the multiplex PCR reads through MiXCR, listing each CDR3 protein once. Among under 400,000 distinct CDR3 sequences listed, 15% to 18% were seen once. The V and J ends lost 10 bases and 0 bases respectively, with 12 bases between them. The CDR3 has 13 residues. The V gene's germline CDR1 is MNHNS and CDR2 SASEGT.

The clonotype originates from a woman under 30 with Graves' hyperthyroidism that later progressed to Graves' ophthalmopathy. Sample: blood. The chain links TRBV6-1 to TRBJ1-1, with D possibly matching TRBD1 (5 bases). CDR3 bases: TGTGCCAACATTCGACAGTTGAACACTGAAGCTTTCTTT. This sequence encodes CANIRQLNTEAFF.